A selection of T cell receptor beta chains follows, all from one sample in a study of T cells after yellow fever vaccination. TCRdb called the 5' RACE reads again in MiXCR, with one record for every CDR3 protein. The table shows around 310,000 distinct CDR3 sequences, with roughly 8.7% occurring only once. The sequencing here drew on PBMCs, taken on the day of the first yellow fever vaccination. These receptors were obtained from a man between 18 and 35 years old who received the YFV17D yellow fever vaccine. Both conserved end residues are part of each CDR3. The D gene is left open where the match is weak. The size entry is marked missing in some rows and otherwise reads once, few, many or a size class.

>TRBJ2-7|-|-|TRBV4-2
CASSQLDLSSYEQYF
TGTGCCAGCAGCCAATTGGACTTGAGCTCCTACGAGCAGTACTTC
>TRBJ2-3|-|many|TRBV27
CASSLWGRPDTQYF
TGTGCCAGCAGTTTGTGGGGCAGACCAGATACGCAGTATTTT
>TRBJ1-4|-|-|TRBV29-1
CSVLTGVKLFF
TGCAGCGTCCTGACGGGGGTCAAACTGTTTTTT
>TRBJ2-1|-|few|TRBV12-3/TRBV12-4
CASNYPGTLDNEQFF
TGTGCCAGCAACTACCCCGGGACACTCGACAATGAGCAGTTCTTC
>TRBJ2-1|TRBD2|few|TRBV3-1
CASSHSTGGNLYNEQFF
TGTGCCAGCAGCCACTCCACGGGGGGGAACCTCTACAATGAGCAGTTCTTC
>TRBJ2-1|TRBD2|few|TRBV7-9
CASSFRGGPYNEQFF
TGTGCCAGCAGCTTCCGCGGGGGGCCCTACAATGAGCAGTTCTTC
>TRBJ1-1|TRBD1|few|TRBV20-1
CSALKPGTGDTEAFF
TGCAGTGCTCTAAAACCCGGGACAGGGGACACTGAAGCTTTCTTT
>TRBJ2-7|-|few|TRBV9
CASSVGEGGYEQYF
TGTGCCAGCAGCGTAGGTGAAGGGGGTTACGAGCAGTACTTC
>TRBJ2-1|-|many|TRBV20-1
CSARKGGDEQFF
TGCAGTGCTAGAAAAGGGGGAGATGAGCAGTTCTTC
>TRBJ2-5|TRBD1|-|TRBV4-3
CASSQGTGGETQCF
TGCGCCAGCAGCCAGGGGACAGGGGGAGAGACCCAGTGCTTC
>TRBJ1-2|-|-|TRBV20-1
CSARAGADAYGYTF
TGCAGTGCTAGAGCAGGGGCCGACGCCTATGGCTACACCTTC
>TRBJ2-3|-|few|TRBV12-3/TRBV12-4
CASSLSGVDTQYF
TGTGCCAGCAGCCTATCCGGGGTGGATACGCAGTATTTT
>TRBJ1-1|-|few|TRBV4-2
CASSQDEAGNTEAFF
TGTGCCAGCAGCCAAGATGAAGCTGGGAACACTGAAGCTTTCTTT
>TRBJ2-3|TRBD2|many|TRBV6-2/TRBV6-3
CASSSPAAGDADTQYF
TGTGCCAGCAGTTCCCCGGCAGCGGGGGATGCAGATACGCAGTATTTT
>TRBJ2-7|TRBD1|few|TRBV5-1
CASSWRTGEIYEQYF
TGCGCCAGCAGCTGGAGGACAGGGGAAATTTACGAGCAGTACTTC